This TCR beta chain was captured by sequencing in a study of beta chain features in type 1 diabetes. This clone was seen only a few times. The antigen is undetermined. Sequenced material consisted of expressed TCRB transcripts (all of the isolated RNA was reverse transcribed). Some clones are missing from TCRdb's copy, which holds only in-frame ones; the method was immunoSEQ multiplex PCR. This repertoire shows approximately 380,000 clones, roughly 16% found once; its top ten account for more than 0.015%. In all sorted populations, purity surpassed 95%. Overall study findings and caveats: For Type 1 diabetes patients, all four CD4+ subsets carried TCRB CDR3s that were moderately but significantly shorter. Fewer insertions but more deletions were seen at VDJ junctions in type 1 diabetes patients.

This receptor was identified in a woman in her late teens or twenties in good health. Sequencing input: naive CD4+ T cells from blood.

The DNA for the CDR3 is TGTGCCAGTAGACCTAGCGGGATGAACACCGGGGAGCTGTTTTTT. Translating it yields CASRPSGMNTGELFF. The chain recombines TRBV19 with TRBJ2-2; 9 bases fit TRBD2. Trimming at V came to 6 bases and at J to 1 base, leaving 3 bases not matched to a gene. Germline loops: CDR1 LNHDA, CDR2 SQIVND (reference sequence). The CDR3 extends over 15 amino acids.